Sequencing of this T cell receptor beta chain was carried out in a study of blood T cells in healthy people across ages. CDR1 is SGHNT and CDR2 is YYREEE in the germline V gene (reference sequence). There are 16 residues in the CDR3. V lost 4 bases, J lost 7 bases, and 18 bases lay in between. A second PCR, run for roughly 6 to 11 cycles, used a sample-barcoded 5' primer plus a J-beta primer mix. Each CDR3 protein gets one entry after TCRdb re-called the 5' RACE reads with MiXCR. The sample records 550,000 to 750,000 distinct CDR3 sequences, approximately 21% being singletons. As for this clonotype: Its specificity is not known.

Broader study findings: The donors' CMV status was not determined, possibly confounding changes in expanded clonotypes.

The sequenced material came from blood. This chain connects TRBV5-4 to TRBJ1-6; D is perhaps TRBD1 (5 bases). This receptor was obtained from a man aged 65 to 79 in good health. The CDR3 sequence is CASSPGAQGANSPLHF. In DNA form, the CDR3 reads TGTGCCAGCAGCCCTGGGGCTCAGGGAGCGAATTCACCCCTCCACTTT. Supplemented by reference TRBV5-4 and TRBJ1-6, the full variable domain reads ETGVTQSPTHLIKTRGQQVTLRCSSQSGHNTVSWYQQALGQGPQFIFQYYREEENGRGNFPPRFSGLQFPNYSSELNVNALELDDSALYLCASSPGAQGANSPLHFGNGTRLTVT.